Shown below are 9 T cell receptor beta chains from a single sample sequenced in a study of blood T cell repertoires in COVID-19. Sequencing used immunoSEQ multiplex PCR; TCRdb keeps in-frame clones, though not all of them. The sample holds about 340,000 clones, 80% to 90% seen once. Sequencing was carried out using peripheral blood. All receptors derive from a young man with active or convalescent COVID-19.

The rearrangement links TRBV20-1 to TRBJ2-7; the match to TRBD2 covers 10 bases. CDR1 and CDR2 (germline): DFQATT, SNEGSKA (reference sequence). The CDR3 is 15 amino acids. Trimming removed 3 bases from V and 2 bases from J; junction bases left unmatched: 7. The CDR3 spells CSASHALAGTYEQYF. In DNA form, the CDR3 reads TGCAGTGCTAGTCACGCACTAGCGGGGACCTACGAGCAGTACTTC.

The chain carries TRBV4-1 and TRBJ1-6; D perhaps matches TRBD1 (6 bases). V was shortened by 3 bases and J by 0 bases, with 6 bases between the two germline ends. The germline V gene has CDR1 MGHRA and CDR2 YSYEKL. The CDR3 spans 15 residues. As DNA, the CDR3 is TGCGCCAGCAGCCAGACAGGCTCCTATAATTCACCCCTCCACTTT. It codes for CASSQTGSYNSPLHF.

This clone was observed a few times. The rearrangement links TRBV7-2 to TRBJ2-5; TRBD1 agrees at 9 bases. CDR3 length: 14 amino acids. Germline CDR1 SGHTA, CDR2 FQGNSA. V trimming: 2 bases; J trimming: 4 bases; junction bases outside the gene matches: 2. The CDR3, as DNA: TGTGCCAGCAGCTTAACAGGGGGCAGAGAGACCCAGTACTTC. This codes for CASSLTGGRETQYF.

The J gene is TRBJ2-7, the V gene TRBV3-1 (or the pseudogene TRBV3-2); TRBD2 agrees at 10 bases. Unmatched junction bases numbered 7, after V lost 1 base and J lost 4 bases. CDR1 is LGHDT and CDR2 is YNNKEL in the germline V gene (reference sequence). This CDR3 contains 16 residues. The CDR3 here is CASSQGPLAGEYEQYF. In DNA, the CDR3 is TGTGCCAGCAGCCAAGGCCCCCTAGCGGGGGAATACGAGCAGTACTTC.

The chain joins TRBV20-1 to TRBJ2-3, with 15 bases that match TRBD2. Germline assignment: CDR1 DFQATT and CDR2 SNEGSKA (reference sequence). The J segment lost 2 bases and the V segment lost 3 bases, leaving 9 bases of the junction unmatched. There are 18 residues in the CDR3. The CDR3 region is CSASGGGLAGGVTDTQYF. Here the CDR3 DNA reads TGCAGTGCTAGTGGCGGCGGACTAGCGGGGGGGGTCACAGATACGCAGTATTTT.

V and J are TRBV10-3 and TRBJ1-1, with 7 bases matching TRBD1. The CDR3 is 15 residues long. V shed 3 bases and J 4 bases; nucleotides not matched to a gene: 8. Germline assignment: CDR1 ENHRY and CDR2 SYGVKD. Written as DNA, the CDR3 is TGTGCCATCAGTGAACTCGCAGGGGGAGGCACTGAAGCTTTCTTT. It is translated as CAISELAGGGTEAFF.

This clone was observed once. V is TRBV5-1 and J is TRBJ2-5; D gene ambiguous. There are 16 residues in the CDR3. Trimming cost V 1 base and J 1 base, with 14 bases left between them. Germline V gene data show CDR1 as SGHRS and CDR2 as YFSETQ. The CDR3 spells CASSLLGGRVQETQYF. The DNA for the CDR3 is TGCGCCAGCAGCTTGTTAGGCGGCCGGGTCCAAGAGACCCAGTACTTC. Variable domain in full (rest from reference TRBV5-1 and TRBJ2-5): KAGVTQTPRYLIKTRGQQVTLSCSPISGHRSVSWYQQTPGQGLQFLFEYFSETQRNKGNFPGRFSGRQFSNSRSEMNVSTLELGDSALYLCASSLLGGRVQETQYFGPGTRLLVL.

CDR3 sequence (DNA): TGCGCCAGCAGCTTGATGACAAACACAGATACGCAGTATTTT. Its translation is CASSLMTNTDTQYF. The rearrangement links TRBV5-1 to TRBJ2-3; D gene unclear. Germline CDR1 reads SGHRS; CDR2 reads YFSETQ. With 1 base removed from V and 2 bases from J, the gap between germline ends came to 8 bases. The CDR3 spans 14 residues.

This clone turned up a few times. The chain uses TRBV5-6 and TRBJ1-4, with unresolved D. Germline V gene data show CDR1 as SGHDT and CDR2 as YYEEEE. The CDR3 is 14 amino acids. Trimming pared 4 bases from V and 1 base from J, leaving 8 bases between. In nucleotides, the CDR3 is TGTGCCAGCAGCAGAGGGCTAACTAATGAAAAACTGTTTTTT. Amino acid sequence: CASSRGLTNEKLFF.